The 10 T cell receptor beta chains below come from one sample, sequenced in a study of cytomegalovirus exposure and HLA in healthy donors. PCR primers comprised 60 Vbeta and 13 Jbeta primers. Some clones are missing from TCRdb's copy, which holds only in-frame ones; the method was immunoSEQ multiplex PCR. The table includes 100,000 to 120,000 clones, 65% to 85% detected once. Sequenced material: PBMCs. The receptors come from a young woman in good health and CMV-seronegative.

CDR3 protein: CASSPYLRGSNEKLFF. CDR3 nucleotides: TGCGCCAGCAGCCCTTACCTCAGGGGATCTAATGAAAAACTGTTTTTT. This sequence joins TRBV4-1 and TRBJ1-4; D is perhaps TRBD1 (6 bases). In germline, CDR1 is MGHRA, CDR2 YSYEKL. V gave up 4 bases and J gave up 3 bases, with 15 bases separating them. There are 16 residues in the CDR3.

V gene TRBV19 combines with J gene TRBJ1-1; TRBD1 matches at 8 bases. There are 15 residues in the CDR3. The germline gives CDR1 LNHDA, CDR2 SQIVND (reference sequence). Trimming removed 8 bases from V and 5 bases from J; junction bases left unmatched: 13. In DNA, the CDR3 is TGTGCCAGTGGTGAAAGGACAGGGAAAAGTACTGAAGCTTTCTTT. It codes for CASGERTGKSTEAFF.

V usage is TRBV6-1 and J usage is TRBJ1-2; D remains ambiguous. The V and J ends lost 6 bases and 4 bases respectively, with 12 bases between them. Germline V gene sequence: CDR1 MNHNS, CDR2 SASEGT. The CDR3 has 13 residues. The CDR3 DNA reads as TGTGCCAGCAGACCCACGGCGGCCTATGGCTACACCTTC. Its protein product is CASRPTAAYGYTF.

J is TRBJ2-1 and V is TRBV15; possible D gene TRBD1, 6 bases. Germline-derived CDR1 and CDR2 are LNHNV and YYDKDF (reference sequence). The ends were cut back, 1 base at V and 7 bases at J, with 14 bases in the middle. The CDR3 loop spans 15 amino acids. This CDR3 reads CATSRVKGVGNEQFF. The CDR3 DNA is TGTGCCACCAGCAGAGTAAAGGGGGTTGGAAATGAGCAGTTCTTC.

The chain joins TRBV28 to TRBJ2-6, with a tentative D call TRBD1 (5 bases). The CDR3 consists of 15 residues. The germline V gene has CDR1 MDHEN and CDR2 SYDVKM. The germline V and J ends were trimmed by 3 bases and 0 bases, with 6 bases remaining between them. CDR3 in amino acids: CASSFDSSGANVLTF. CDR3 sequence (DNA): TGTGCCAGCAGTTTTGACAGCTCTGGGGCCAACGTCCTGACTTTC.

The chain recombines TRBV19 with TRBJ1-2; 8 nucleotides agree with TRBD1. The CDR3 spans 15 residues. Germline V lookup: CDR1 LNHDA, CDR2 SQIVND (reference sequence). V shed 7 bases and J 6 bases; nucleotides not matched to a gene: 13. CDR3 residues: CASIPPNDRGDGYTF. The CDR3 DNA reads TGTGCCAGTATCCCCCCCAATGACAGGGGTGATGGCTACACCTTC.

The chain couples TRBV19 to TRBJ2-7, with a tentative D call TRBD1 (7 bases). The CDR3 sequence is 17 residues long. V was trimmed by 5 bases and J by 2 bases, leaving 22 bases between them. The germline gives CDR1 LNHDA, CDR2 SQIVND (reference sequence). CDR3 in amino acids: CASSSPQGGSTTYEQYF. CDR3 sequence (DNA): TGTGCCAGTAGTTCACCCCAGGGGGGCTCAACAACCTACGAGCAGTACTTC.

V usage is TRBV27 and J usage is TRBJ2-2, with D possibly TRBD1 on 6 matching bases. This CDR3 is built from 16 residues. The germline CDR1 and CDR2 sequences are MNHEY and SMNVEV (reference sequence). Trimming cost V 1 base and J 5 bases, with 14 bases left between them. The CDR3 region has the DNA TGTGCCAGCAGTTTATTGCAGGGTAGGGGGACCGGGGAGCTGTTTTTT. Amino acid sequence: CASSLLQGRGTGELFF.

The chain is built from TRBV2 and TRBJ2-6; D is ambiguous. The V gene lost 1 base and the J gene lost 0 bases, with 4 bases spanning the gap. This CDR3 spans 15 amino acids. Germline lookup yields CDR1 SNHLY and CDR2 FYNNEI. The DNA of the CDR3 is TGTGCCAGCAGTGAAGGGCTCTCTGGGGCCAACGTCCTGACTTTC. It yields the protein CASSEGLSGANVLTF.

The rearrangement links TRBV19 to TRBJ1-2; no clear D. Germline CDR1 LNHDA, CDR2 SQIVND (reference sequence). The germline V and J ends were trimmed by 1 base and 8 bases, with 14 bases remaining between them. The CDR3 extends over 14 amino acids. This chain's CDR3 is CASSIGEPGNGYTF. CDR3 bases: TGTGCCAGTAGTATAGGAGAACCCGGGAACGGCTACACCTTC.